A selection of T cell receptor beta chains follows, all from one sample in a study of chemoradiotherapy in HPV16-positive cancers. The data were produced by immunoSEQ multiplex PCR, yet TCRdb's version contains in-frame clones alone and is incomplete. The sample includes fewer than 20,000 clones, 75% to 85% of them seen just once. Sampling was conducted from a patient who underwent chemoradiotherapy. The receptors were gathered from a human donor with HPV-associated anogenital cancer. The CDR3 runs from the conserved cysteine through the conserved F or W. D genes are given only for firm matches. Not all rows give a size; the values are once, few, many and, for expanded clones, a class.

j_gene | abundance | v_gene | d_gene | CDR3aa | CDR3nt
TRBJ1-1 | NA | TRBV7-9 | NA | CASSPHTAGFRTEAFF | TGTGCCAGCAGCCCCCACACGGCAGGGTTCAGGACTGAAGCTTTCTTT
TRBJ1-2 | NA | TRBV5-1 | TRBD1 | CASSPGQAGGGYTF | TGCGCCAGCAGCCCTGGACAGGCCGGGGGGGGCTACACCTTC
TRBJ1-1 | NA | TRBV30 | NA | CAWSVTANTEAFF | TGTGCCTGGAGTGTAACAGCGAACACTGAAGCTTTCTTT
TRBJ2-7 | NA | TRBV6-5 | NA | CASSYSRQASSEQYF | TGTGCCAGCAGTTACTCGAGACAGGCGAGCTCCGAGCAGTACTTC
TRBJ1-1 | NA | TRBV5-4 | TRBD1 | CASSTMRDRSTEAFF | TGTGCCAGCAGCACAATGAGGGACAGGTCCACTGAAGCTTTCTTT
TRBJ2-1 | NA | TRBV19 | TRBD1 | CASSTRTGLQFF | TGTGCCAGTAGTACACGGACAGGCCTGCAGTTCTTC
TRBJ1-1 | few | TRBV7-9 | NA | CASSLGGLSTEAFF | TGTGCCAGCAGCTTAGGGGGGCTAAGCACTGAAGCTTTCTTT
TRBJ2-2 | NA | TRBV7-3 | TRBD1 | CASSQRQGGTGELFF | TGTGCCAGCAGCCAACGACAGGGTGGTACCGGGGAGCTGTTTTTT
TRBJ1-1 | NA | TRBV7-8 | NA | CASSLSRGGAFF | TGTGCCAGCAGCTTATCCAGGGGTGGAGCCTTCTTT
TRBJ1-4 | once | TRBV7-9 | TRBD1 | CASSLRLNRGTNEKLFF | TGTGCCAGCAGCCTCCGTTTAAACAGGGGGACTAATGAAAAACTGTTTTTT
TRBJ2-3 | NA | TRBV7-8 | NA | CASSLVGGTVSTDTQYF | TGTGCCAGCAGCTTAGTTGGGGGGACAGTCTCCACAGATACGCAGTATTTT
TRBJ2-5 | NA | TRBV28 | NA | CASTGVGLEETQYF | TGTGCCAGCACCGGGGTGGGGTTAGAGGAGACCCAGTACTTC
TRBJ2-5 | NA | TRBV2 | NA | CASSDSRGEETQYF | TGTGCCAGCAGTGATAGCAGGGGGGAAGAGACCCAGTACTTC
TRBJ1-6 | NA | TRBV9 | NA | CASSVERDLGAGKGNSPLHF | TGTGCCAGCAGCGTAGAGAGGGACCTCGGGGCAGGAAAGGGGAATTCACCCCTCCACTTT